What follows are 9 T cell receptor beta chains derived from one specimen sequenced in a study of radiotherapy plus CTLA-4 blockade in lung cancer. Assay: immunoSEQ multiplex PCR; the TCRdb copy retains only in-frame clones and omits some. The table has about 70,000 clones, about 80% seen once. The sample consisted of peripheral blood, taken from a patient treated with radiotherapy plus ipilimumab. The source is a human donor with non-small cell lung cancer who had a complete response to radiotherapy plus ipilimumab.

CDR3 coding DNA: TGTGCCAGCAGCTCGATACGCCCCGGGAGAAGTCTAGCCAAAAACATTCAGTACTTC. Protein: CASSSIRPGRSLAKNIQYF. The J gene is TRBJ2-4, the V gene TRBV7-8; a possible D gene is TRBD2 (6 bases). V was clipped by 4 bases and J by 0 bases, with 22 bases between them. The CDR3 has 19 amino acids. In germline, CDR1 is SGHVS, CDR2 FQNEAQ. Variable domain in full (rest from reference TRBV7-8 and TRBJ2-4): GAGVSQSPRYKVAKRGQDVALRCDPISGHVSLFWYQQALGQGPEFLTYFQNEAQLDKSGLPSDRFFAERPEGSVSTLKIQRTQQEDSAVYLCASSSIRPGRSLAKNIQYFGAGTRLSVL.

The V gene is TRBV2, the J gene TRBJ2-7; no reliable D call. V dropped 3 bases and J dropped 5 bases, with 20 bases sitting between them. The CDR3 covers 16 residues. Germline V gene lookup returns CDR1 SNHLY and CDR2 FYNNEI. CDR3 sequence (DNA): TGTGCCAGCAGTGAGAAGCCTTATACAGACCCGGACGAGCAGTACGTC. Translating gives CASSEKPYTDPDEQYV.

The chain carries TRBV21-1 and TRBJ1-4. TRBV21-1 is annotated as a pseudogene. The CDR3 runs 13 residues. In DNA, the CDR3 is TGTGCCAGCAACGCGGGGGTGAGTGAAAAACTGTTTTTT. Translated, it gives CASNAGVSEKLFF.

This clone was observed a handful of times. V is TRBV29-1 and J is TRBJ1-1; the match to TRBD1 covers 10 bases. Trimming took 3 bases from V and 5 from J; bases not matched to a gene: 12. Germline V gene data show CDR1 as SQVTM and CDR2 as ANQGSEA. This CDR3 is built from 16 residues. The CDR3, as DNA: TGCAGCGTTGACCGACAGGGGGCAGCAATAAGGACTGAAGCTTTCTTT. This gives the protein CSVDRQGAAIRTEAFF.

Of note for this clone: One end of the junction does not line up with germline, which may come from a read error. The CDR3 nucleotides read TGTGCCAGCAGCTTAGTGGTCGGGGGCACCGGGGAGCTGTCTTTT. Amino acid sequence: CASSLVVGGTGELSF. The rearrangement uses TRBV11-3 and TRBJ2-2, with D tentatively TRBD1 or TRBD2 (6 bases each). CDR1 and CDR2 from the germline V gene are SGHNT and YENEEA. This CDR3 comprises 15 residues.

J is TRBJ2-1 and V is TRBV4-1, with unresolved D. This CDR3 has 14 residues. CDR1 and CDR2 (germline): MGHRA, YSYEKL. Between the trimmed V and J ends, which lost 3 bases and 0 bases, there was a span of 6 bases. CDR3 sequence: CASSQGLSYNEQFF. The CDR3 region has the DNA TGCGCCAGCAGCCAGGGCCTCTCCTACAATGAGCAGTTCTTC.

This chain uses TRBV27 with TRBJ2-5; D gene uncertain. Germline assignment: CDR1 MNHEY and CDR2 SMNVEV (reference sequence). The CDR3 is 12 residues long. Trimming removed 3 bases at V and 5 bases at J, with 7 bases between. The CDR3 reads CASSFIGETQYF. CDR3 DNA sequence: TGTGCCAGCAGTTTCATTGGGGAGACCCAGTACTTC.

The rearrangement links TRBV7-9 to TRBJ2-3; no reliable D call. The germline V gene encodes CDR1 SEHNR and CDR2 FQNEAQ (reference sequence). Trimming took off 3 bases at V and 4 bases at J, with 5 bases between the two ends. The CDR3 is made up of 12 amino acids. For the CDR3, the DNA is TGTGCCAGCAGCTTCAGTGCAGATACGCAGTATTTT. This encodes CASSFSADTQYF.

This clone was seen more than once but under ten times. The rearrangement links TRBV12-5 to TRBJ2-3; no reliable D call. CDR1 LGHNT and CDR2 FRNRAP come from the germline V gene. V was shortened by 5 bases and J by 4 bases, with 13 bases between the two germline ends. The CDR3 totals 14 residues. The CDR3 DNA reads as TGTGCTAGTGGTGTGATGGCATGGGCAGATACGCAGTATTTT. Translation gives CASGVMAWADTQYF.